These 19 T cell receptor beta chains came from one sample sequenced in a study of cytomegalovirus exposure and HLA in healthy donors. The PCR made use of 60 Vbeta and 13 Jbeta primers. Assay used: immunoSEQ multiplex PCR; TCRdb lists only in-frame clones, some missing. The repertoire includes approximately 220,000 clones, 82% of them detected once, and 5.5% to 7.5% sits in the top ten. Sequenced sample: PBMCs. All receptors derive from a man aged 35-49 years in good health and CMV-seropositive.

The rearrangement joins TRBV29-1 to TRBJ2-2, with TRBD2 as a possible D gene (5 bases). The CDR3 has 13 residues. With 6 bases removed from V and 4 bases from J, the gap between germline ends came to 12 bases. Germline V gene sequence: CDR1 SQVTM, CDR2 ANQGSEA. CDR3 amino acids: CSVWTPLTGELFF. In DNA, the CDR3 is TGCAGCGTCTGGACTCCACTCACCGGGGAGCTGTTTTTT.

The chain has TRBV7-3 and TRBJ2-5; 8 bases align to TRBD2. The trim removed 4 bases at V and 5 bases at J, leaving 9 bases unmatched. The germline V gene encodes CDR1 SGHTA and CDR2 FQGTGA. This CDR3 contains 15 residues. CDR3 amino acids: CASSSSGTRGETQYF. CDR3 DNA: TGTGCCAGCAGCTCATCCGGGACTAGGGGGGAGACCCAGTACTTC.

The rearrangement uses TRBV30 and TRBJ1-5; 7 bases agree with TRBD1. J was trimmed by 0 bases and V by 2 bases; bases with no gene match: 7. Germline V gene sequence: CDR1 GTSNPN, CDR2 SVGIG (reference sequence). There are 16 residues in the CDR3. Written as DNA, the CDR3 is TGTGCCTGGAGTTCACCGGGACAGTATAGCAATCAGCCCCAGCATTTT. Its protein is CAWSSPGQYSNQPQHF.

This clone was counted once. The V call is TRBV9, the J call TRBJ2-5; D gene uncertain. The germline V gene has CDR1 SGDLS and CDR2 YYNGEE. The CDR3 extends over 15 amino acids. V dropped 2 bases and J dropped 0 bases, with 11 bases sitting between them. The CDR3 coding sequence is TGTGCCAGCAGCGTTAGCCTGCTTAACCAAGAGACCCAGTACTTC. It encodes CASSVSLLNQETQYF.

The genes are TRBV6-6 and TRBJ2-7; the match to TRBD2 covers 8 bases. CDR3 length equals 15 residues. The ends lost 2 bases at V and 3 bases at J; junction bases unmatched: 6. The V gene's germline CDR1 is MNHNY and CDR2 SVGAGI (reference sequence). The CDR3 is CASSYGLAYGYEQYF. The CDR3 DNA reads as TGTGCCAGCAGTTACGGACTAGCCTACGGCTACGAGCAGTACTTC.

The rearrangement joins TRBV19 to TRBJ1-2; D gene ambiguous. CDR3 size: 12 residues. CDR1 and CDR2 from the germline V gene are LNHDA and SQIVND (reference sequence). Trimming stripped 7 bases from V and 3 bases from J, with 9 bases between. DNA for the CDR3: TGTGCCAGTACACATGGTTACTATGGCTACACCTTC. Its translation is CASTHGYYGYTF.

The gene calls are TRBV6-1 and TRBJ2-2; D is perhaps TRBD1 (6 bases). Deletions cut 6 bases from V and 2 bases from J, with 10 bases between. The CDR3 has 14 amino acids. Germline CDR1 MNHNS, CDR2 SASEGT. The CDR3 DNA sequence: TGTGCCAGCAGACGGGACACCAACACCGGGGAGCTGTTTTTT. The encoded protein is CASRRDTNTGELFF.

This clone was detected only once. The chain employs TRBV29-1 and TRBJ2-7, with TRBD2 matching 7 bases. This CDR3 contains 12 residues. The germline CDR1 and CDR2 sequences are SQVTM and ANQGSEA. V shed 5 bases, J shed 0 bases, and the junction held 1 base outside the gene matches. CDR3 coding DNA: TGCAGCGTTACTAGCGTCTCCTACGAGCAGTACTTC. It encodes CSVTSVSYEQYF.

This clone has only one observation. The rearrangement joins TRBV14 to TRBJ1-1, with 11 bases fitting TRBD1. Germline CDR1 SGHDN, CDR2 FVKESK. The CDR3 totals 17 residues. The V segment lost 2 bases and the J segment 5 bases; nucleotides outside the gene matches: 10. For the CDR3, the DNA is TGTGCCAGCAGCCAAATCCGGACAGGGGGCATGGATACTGAAGCTTTCTTT. Its protein product is CASSQIRTGGMDTEAFF.

CDR3 DNA sequence: TGTGCCAGCAGCAGAGATAGTGAGCAGTTCTTC. As protein: CASSRDSEQFF. This rearrangement joins TRBV13 to TRBJ2-1; D uncertain. From germline, CDR1 is PRHDT and CDR2 FYEKMQ (reference sequence). The CDR3 is 11 amino acids. Between the trimmed V and J ends, which lost 5 bases and 9 bases, there was a span of 8 bases. Using reference TRBV13 and TRBJ2-1 for the parts outside the CDR3, the full variable domain is AAGVIQSPRHLIKEKRETATLKCYPIPRHDTVYWYQQGPGQDPQFLISFYEKMQSDKGSIPDRFSAQQFSDYHSELNMSSLELGDSALYFCASSRDSEQFFGPGTRLTVL.

V and J are TRBV7-9 and TRBJ2-2; 8 positions match TRBD1. Germline CDR1 reads SEHNR; CDR2 reads FQNEAQ (reference sequence). Unmatched junction bases numbered 1, after V lost 3 bases and J lost 4 bases. The CDR3 has 14 residues. The CDR3 sequence: CASSFGQGTGELFF. The CDR3 region has the DNA TGTGCCAGCAGCTTCGGACAGGGCACCGGGGAGCTGTTTTTT.

The rearrangement uses TRBV19 and TRBJ2-7; TRBD2 agrees at 8 bases. The CDR3 is 15 amino acids. Germline values: CDR1 LNHDA, CDR2 SQIVND (reference sequence). V shed 4 bases and J 7 bases; nucleotides not matched to a gene: 12. In DNA, the CDR3 is TGTGCCAGTAGTACAACCCCAGCGGGAGTGGGGGAGCAGTACTTC. Translating gives CASSTTPAGVGEQYF.

The gene calls are TRBV9 and TRBJ2-1; 9 nucleotides match TRBD1. Germline trimming cut 3 bases from V and 15 bases from J; bases unmatched to any gene: 7. Looked up from germline, CDR1 is SGDLS and CDR2 is YYNGEE. CDR3 length equals 12 residues. The CDR3 spells CASSANRDRVFF. The CDR3 bases are TGTGCCAGCAGCGCCAACCGGGACAGGGTGTTCTTC.

J is TRBJ2-7 and V is TRBV7-9; D uncertain. The germline V and J ends were trimmed by 4 bases and 2 bases, with 3 bases remaining between them. The CDR3 totals 11 residues. Germline loops: CDR1 SEHNR, CDR2 FQNEAQ (reference sequence). The CDR3 protein is CASSSAYEQYF. CDR3 in DNA: TGTGCCAGCAGCTCAGCCTACGAGCAGTACTTC.

The chain employs TRBV7-3 and TRBJ2-2, with 12 bases identical to TRBD2. Per the germline V gene, CDR1 is SGHTA and CDR2 is FQGTGA. The junction had 3 bases not matched to a gene; V was cut back by 3 bases and J by 1 base. The CDR3 is 17 residues long. CDR3 residues: CASSLGLAGGNTGELFF. The CDR3 DNA sequence: TGTGCCAGCAGCTTGGGACTAGCGGGTGGGAACACCGGGGAGCTGTTTTTT.

This chain joins TRBV9 and TRBJ2-6; 7 nucleotides line up with TRBD1. The CDR3 loop spans 16 amino acids. Germline CDR1 and CDR2: SGDLS and YYNGEE. The junction had 3 bases not matched to a gene; V was cut back by 0 bases and J by 3 bases. DNA of the CDR3: TGTGCCAGCAGCGTAGAGGGGGCATATGGGGCCAACGTCCTGACTTTC. Its protein product is CASSVEGAYGANVLTF.

This clone has just one count. V usage is TRBV7-9 and J usage is TRBJ2-7; 10 bases are shared with TRBD1. Trimming at V came to 1 base and at J to 7 bases, leaving 16 bases not matched to a gene. The CDR3 has 18 amino acids. Germline V CDR1 and CDR2: SEHNR, FQNEAQ (reference sequence). CDR3 in DNA: TGTGCCAGCAGCTTAGGCCTTACCCGGGACAGGGGATTAGGGGAGCAGTACGTC. Translation: CASSLGLTRDRGLGEQYV.

This rearrangement joins TRBV19 to TRBJ2-1, with 7 bases matching TRBD1. J gave up 3 bases and V 4 bases, and 3 bases lay outside the gene matches. The CDR3 has 14 amino acids. Per germline, CDR1 LNHDA and CDR2 SQIVND (reference sequence). CDR3 amino acids: CASSKDRNYNEQFF. CDR3 DNA sequence: TGTGCCAGTAGTAAGGACAGGAACTACAATGAGCAGTTCTTC.

Notes on this clone: At one end, the junction sequence differs from germline, possibly due to a read error. The chain uses TRBV7-7 and TRBJ2-1; a weak D match, TRBD2 (5 bases). Germline V lookup: CDR1 SSHAT, CDR2 FNYEAQ (reference sequence). The CDR3 has 16 residues. The CDR3 protein is CASSLALEVSYNEQFF. The CDR3 nucleotides are TGTGCTAGCAGCTTAGCGTTGGAGGTGTCCTACAATGAGCAGTTCTTC.